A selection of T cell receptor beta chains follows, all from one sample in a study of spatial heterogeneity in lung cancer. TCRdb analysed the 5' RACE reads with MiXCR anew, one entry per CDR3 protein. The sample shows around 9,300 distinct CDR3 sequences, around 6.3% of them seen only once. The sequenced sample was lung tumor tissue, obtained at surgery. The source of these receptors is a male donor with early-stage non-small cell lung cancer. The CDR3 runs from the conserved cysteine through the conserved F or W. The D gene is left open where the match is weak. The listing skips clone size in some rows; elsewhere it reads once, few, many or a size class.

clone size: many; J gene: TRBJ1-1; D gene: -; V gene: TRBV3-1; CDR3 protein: CASSPRSSVNTEAFF; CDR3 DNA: TGTGCCAGCAGTCCCCGAAGCTCCGTGAACACTGAAGCTTTCTTT
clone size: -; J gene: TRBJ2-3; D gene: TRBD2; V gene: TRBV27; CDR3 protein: CASSPQRGGSSDTQYF; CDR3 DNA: TGTGCCAGCAGTCCCCAGCGGGGGGGGAGCTCAGATACGCAGTATTTT
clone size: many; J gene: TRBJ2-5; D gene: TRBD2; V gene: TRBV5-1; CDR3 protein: CASRTGTSGQETQYF; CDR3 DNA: TGCGCCAGCAGGACCGGGACTAGCGGCCAAGAGACCCAGTACTTC
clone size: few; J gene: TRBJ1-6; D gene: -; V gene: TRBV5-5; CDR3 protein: CASSFRDPPLHF; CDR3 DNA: TGTGCCAGCAGCTTCCGGGATCCACCCCTCCACTTT
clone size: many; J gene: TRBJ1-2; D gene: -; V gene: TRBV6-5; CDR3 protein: CASREGRINYGYTF; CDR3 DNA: TGTGCCAGCAGAGAGGGACGGATTAACTATGGCTACACCTTC
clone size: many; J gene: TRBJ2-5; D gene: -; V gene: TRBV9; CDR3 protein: CASSPAGETQYF; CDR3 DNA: TGTGCCAGCAGCCCAGCAGGCGAGACCCAGTACTTC
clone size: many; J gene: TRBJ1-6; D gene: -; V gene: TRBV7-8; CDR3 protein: CASSLAETENSPLHF; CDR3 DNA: TGTGCCAGCAGCTTAGCGGAGACAGAAAATTCACCCCTCCACTTT
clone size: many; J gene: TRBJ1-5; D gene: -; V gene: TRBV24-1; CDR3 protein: CATSDRGQGGQPQHF; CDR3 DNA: TGTGCCACCAGTGACCGGGGGCAGGGCGGTCAGCCCCAGCATTTT
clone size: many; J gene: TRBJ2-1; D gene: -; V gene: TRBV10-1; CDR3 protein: CASSETGVSYNEQFF; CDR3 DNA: TGCGCCAGCAGTGAGACTGGGGTATCCTACAATGAGCAGTTCTTC
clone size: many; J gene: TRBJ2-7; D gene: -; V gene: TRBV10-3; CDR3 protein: CATQGNYEQYF; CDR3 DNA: TGTGCCACACAGGGCAACTACGAGCAGTACTTC
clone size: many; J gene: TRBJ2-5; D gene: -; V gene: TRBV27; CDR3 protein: CASRSGPGVETQYF; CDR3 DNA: TGTGCCAGCAGAAGCGGCCCAGGGGTAGAGACCCAGTACTTC
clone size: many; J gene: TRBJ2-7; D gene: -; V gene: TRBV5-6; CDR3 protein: CASSLLVGGRYEQYF; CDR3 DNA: TGTGCCAGCAGCTTGTTAGTGGGGGGTAGATACGAGCAGTACTTC
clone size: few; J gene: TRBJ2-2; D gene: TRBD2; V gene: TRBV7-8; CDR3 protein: CASSLAGLAGRGTGELFF; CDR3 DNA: TGTGCCAGCAGCTTAGCGGGACTAGCGGGGAGGGGCACCGGGGAGCTGTTTTTT
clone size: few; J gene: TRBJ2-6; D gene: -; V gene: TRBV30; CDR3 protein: CAWRGSGANVLTF; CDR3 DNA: TGTGCCTGGAGGGGATCTGGGGCCAACGTCCTGACTTTC
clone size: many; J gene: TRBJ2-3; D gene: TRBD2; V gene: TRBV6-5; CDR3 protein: CASSLLAGAGDTQYF; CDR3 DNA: TGTGCCAGCAGCCTACTAGCGGGGGCAGGGGATACGCAGTATTTT
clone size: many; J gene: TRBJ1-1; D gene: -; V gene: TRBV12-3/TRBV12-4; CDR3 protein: CASSSLGRTALMNTEAFF; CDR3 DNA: TGTGCCAGCAGTTCCCTAGGGAGGACAGCACTTATGAACACTGAAGCTTTCTTT
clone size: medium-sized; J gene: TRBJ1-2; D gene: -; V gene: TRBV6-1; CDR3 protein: CASSELNNYGYTF; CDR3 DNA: TGTGCCAGCAGTGAACTCAATAACTATGGCTACACCTTC
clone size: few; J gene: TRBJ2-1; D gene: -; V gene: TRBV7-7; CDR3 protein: CASSLGTGFYNEQFF; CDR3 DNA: TGTGCTAGCAGCTTAGGGACCGGCTTCTACAATGAGCAGTTCTTC
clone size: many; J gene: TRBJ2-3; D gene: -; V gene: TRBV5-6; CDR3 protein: CASSLKGEDTQYF; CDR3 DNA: TGTGCCAGCAGCTTGAAAGGGGAAGATACGCAGTATTTT
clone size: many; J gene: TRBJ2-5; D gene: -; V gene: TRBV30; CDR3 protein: CAWSGTRGETQYF; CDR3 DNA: TGTGCCTGGAGTGGGACCCGGGGGGAGACCCAGTACTTC
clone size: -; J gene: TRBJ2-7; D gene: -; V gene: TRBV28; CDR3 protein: CASSLLAINEQYF; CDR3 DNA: TGTGCCAGCAGTTTACTGGCCATCAACGAGCAGTACTTC
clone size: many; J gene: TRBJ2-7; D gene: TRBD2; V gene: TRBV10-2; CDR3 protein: CASSISGGAYEQYF; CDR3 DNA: TGCGCCAGCAGTATCAGCGGGGGGGCGTACGAGCAGTACTTC
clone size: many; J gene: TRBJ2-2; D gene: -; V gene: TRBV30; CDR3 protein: CAWSLYRELFF; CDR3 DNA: TGTGCCTGGAGTCTTTACCGGGAGCTGTTTTTT
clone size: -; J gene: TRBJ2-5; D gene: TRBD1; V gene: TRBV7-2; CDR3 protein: CASSSGQPGETQYF; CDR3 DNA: TGTGCCAGCAGCTCGGGACAGCCCGGGGAGACCCAGTACTTC
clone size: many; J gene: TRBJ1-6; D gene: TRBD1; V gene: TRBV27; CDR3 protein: CASRPTQGVNNSPLHF; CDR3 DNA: TGTGCCAGCAGACCGACCCAGGGGGTAAATAATTCACCCCTCCACTTT
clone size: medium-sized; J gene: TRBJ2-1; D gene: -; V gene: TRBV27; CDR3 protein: CASSSPTYNEQFF; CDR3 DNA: TGTGCCAGCAGCTCCCCTACTTACAATGAGCAGTTCTTC
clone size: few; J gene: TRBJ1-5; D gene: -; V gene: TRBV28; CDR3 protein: CASIPEGQGSNQPQHF; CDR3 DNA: TGTGCCAGCATCCCTGAGGGTCAGGGAAGCAATCAGCCCCAGCATTTT
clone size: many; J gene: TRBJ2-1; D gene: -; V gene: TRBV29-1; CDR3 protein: CSATLASSEQFF; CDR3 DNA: TGCAGCGCTACTCTAGCGAGCAGTGAGCAGTTCTTC
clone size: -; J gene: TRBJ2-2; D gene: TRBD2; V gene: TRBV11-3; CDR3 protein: CASSFGTSVVGELFF; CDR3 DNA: TGTGCCAGCAGCTTCGGGACTAGTGTGGTCGGGGAGCTGTTTTTT
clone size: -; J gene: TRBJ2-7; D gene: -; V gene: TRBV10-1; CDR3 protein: CARNTKGESDEQYF; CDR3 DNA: TGCGCCAGAAACACAAAAGGAGAGAGTGACGAGCAGTACTTC
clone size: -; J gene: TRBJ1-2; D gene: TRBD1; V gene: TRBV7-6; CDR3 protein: CASTGSLGQGPYGYTF; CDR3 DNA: TGTGCCAGCACCGGATCCCTCGGACAGGGGCCCTATGGCTACACCTTC
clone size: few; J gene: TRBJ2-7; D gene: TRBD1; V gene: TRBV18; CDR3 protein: CASLPTGDSYEQYF; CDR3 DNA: TGTGCCAGCCTCCCGACAGGGGATTCCTACGAGCAGTACTTC
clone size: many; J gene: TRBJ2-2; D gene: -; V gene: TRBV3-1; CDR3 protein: CASSQTRGFRGTGELFF; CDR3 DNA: TGTGCCAGCAGCCAAACGCGAGGGTTCAGAGGCACCGGGGAGCTGTTTTTT
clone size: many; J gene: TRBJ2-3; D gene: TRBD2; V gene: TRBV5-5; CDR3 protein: CASSQRGTDTQYF; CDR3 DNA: TGTGCCAGCAGCCAGCGGGGTACAGATACGCAGTATTTT
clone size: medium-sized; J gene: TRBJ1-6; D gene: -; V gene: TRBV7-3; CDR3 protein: CASSVFTGSPLHF; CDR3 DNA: TGTGCCAGCAGCGTCTTCACTGGTTCACCCCTCCACTTT
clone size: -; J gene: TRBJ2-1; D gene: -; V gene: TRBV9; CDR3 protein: CASSTQSTPYSYNEQFF; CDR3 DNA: TGTGCCAGCAGCACACAAAGTACCCCCTACTCCTACAATGAGCAGTTCTTC
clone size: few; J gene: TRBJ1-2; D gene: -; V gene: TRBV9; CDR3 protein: CASSPTVDYGYTF; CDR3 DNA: TGTGCCAGCAGCCCGACAGTCGACTATGGCTACACCTTC
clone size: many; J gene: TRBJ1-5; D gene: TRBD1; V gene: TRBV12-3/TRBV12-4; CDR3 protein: CASSVSGTGNQPQHF; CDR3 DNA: TGTGCCAGCAGTGTCAGCGGGACAGGAAATCAGCCCCAGCATTTT
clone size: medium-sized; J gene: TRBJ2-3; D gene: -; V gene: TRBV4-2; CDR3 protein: CASSQAAGLSADTQYF; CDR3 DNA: TGTGCCAGCAGCCAAGCGGCAGGGCTAAGCGCAGATACGCAGTATTTT
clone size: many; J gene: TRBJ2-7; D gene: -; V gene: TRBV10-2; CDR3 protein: CASSESTLDTFSYEQYF; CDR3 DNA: TGCGCCAGCAGTGAGTCGACTCTGGACACCTTCTCCTACGAGCAGTACTTC
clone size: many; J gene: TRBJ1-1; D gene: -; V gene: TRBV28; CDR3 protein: CASSLGQGATAFFGQGTRLTVAFF; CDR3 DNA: -
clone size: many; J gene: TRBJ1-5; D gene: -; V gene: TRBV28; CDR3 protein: CASSLQYSNQPQHF; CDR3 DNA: TGTGCCAGCAGTTTACAGTATAGCAATCAGCCCCAGCATTTT
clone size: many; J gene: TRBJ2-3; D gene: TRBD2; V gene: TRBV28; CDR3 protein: CASSPPSGGGSTDTQYF; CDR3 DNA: TGTGCCAGCAGTCCACCCAGCGGGGGGGGTAGCACAGATACGCAGTATTTT
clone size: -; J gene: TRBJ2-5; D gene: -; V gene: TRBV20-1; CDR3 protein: CSARWQPARAQYF; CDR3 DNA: TGCAGTGCTAGGTGGCAGCCCGCCAGGGCCCAGTACTTC
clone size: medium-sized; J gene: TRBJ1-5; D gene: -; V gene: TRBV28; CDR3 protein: CASTPLTGQPQHF; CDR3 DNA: TGTGCCAGTACCCCGCTGACGGGTCAGCCCCAGCATTTT
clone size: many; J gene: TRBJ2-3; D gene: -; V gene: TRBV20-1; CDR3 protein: CSAKYGPTTDTQYF; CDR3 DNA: TGCAGTGCTAAGTACGGGCCGACCACAGATACGCAGTATTTT
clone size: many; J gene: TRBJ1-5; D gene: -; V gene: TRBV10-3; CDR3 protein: CAISDRLSNQPQHF; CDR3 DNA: TGTGCCATCAGTGACCGGCTTAGCAATCAGCCCCAGCATTTT
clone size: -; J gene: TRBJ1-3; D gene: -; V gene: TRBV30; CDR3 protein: CAANPGASGNTIYF; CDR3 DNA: TGTGCAGCGAATCCAGGGGCTTCAGGAAACACCATATATTTT
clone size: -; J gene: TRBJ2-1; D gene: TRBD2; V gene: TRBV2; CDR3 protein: CASRRLAGAYNEQFF; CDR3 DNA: TGTGCCAGCAGAAGACTAGCGGGAGCCTACAATGAGCAGTTCTTC
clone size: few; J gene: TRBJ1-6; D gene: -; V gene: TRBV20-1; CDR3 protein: CSARDVPGSDSYNSPLHF; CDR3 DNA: TGCAGTGCTAGAGACGTCCCCGGCAGCGACTCCTATAATTCACCCCTCCACTTT
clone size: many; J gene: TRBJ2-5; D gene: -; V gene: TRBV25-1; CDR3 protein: CASSEWGTQYF; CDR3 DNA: TGTGCCAGCAGTGAATGGGGGACCCAGTACTTC
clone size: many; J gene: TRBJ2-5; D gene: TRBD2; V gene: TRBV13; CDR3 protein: CASSLNPRTSGGQETQYF; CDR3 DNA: TGTGCCAGCAGCTTAAACCCCCGGACTAGCGGGGGACAAGAGACCCAGTACTTC
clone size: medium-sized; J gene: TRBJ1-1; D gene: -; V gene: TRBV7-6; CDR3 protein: CASSSGGVTEAFF; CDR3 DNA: TGTGCCAGCAGCTCCGGTGGAGTCACTGAAGCTTTCTTT
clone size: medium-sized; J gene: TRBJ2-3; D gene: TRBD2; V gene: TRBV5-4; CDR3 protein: CASSLARAGGDTQYF; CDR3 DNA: TGTGCCAGCAGCTTGGCGCGCGCGGGGGGAGATACGCAGTATTTT
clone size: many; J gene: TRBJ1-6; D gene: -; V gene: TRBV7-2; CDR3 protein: CASSLLTGVKNSPLHF; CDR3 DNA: TGTGCCAGCAGCCTACTCACGGGGGTGAAAAATTCACCCCTCCACTTT
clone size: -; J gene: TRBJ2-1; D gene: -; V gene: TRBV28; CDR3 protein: CASSVQGNEQFF; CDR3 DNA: TGTGCCAGCAGTGTACAGGGTAATGAGCAGTTCTTC
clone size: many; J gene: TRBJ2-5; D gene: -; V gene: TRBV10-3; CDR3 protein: CAISRDSVETQYF; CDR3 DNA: TGTGCCATCTCCCGGGACTCCGTGGAGACCCAGTACTTC
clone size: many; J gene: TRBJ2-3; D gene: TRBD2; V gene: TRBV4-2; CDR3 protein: CASSQDPLAGAARDTQYF; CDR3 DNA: TGTGCCAGCAGCCAAGATCCCCTAGCGGGGGCCGCACGGGATACGCAGTATTTT